This entry features one T cell receptor (beta chain) sequence. This clone was recorded only once. Which antigen it targets is not known. No base-level quality is on record; no much larger clone is a single base apart. Trimming removed 8 bases from V and 4 bases from J, leaving 20 bases between the germline ends. From cysteine to phenylalanine, the CDR3 is 15 amino acids long. Here the CDR3 DNA is all that survives: 45 bases in frame from base 1. Sequences PRHDT (CDR1) and FYEKMQ (CDR2) are obtained from the germline V gene (reference sequence). This sample is drawn from a study of cytomegalovirus exposure and HLA in healthy donors (TCRdb year 2017). Some background on the complete study: According to a later analysis, one platform produced both the 110 or so validation repertoires and the approximately 600 repertoires of the first cohort. The study was designed to test whether signatures of past pathogen exposure could be identified by cataloging public T cell receptors. Along with the roughly 710-subject first cohort, a separate validation cohort of over 90 different subjects was used. To predict cytomegalovirus infection status, the study brought together high-throughput TCR immunosequencing, statistical association of individual TCRs with disease status, and machine learning.

The donors belonged to the validation cohort of over a hundred subjects, which was separate from the approximately 660-subject first cohort. The library was produced with the immunoSEQ multiplex PCR assay. Regarding the original processing steps: A statistical classification framework was developed to diagnose cytomegalovirus status using the catalog of TCR beta chain sequences. The immuneACCESS repertoire file appears here via TCRdb, limited to in-frame rearrangements. These files lack a portion of the clones; in checked studies, under half of the deficit traces to unresolved V genes, and the cause of the others is not known. From that table come the V and J calls and clone size; the DNA was used to work out D and trimming. The sample table shows about 120,000 clones, and about 88% are seen once. Of the sample, more than 0.95% is held by the ten largest clones. The paper's findings and limits, for the study overall: A later analysis had no HLA typing for the validation cohort, so co-occurrence there was scored across all 110 or so repertoires. The authors suggested that the approach could potentially be extended to other disease states and immunological phenotypes. The classifier was reported to diagnose cytomegalovirus status with high specificity and sensitivity in both the original cohort and the validation cohort. In vitro tests confirmed that a few of the cytomegalovirus-associated TCR beta chains recognize cytomegalovirus antigens. Of the cluster scores, around 95% were above 0 in a later analysis, which found that TCRs clustered in the first cohort also tended to co-occur in the 130 or so validation repertoires. The study gave a list of 150 to 200 TCR beta chains associated with cytomegalovirus. Most TCR sequences were observed very rarely across donors, whereas some public TCRs were present in many individuals.

The source is a woman between 18 and 29 years old in good health and CMV-seronegative. Source material: PBMCs. The chain links TRBV13 with TRBJ1-1; the D gene is possibly TRBD1, with 6 bases matching. In nucleotides, the sequence is TGTGCCAGCGGACAAAACAGGGCCGCTGTCACTGAAGCTTTCTTT. This codes for CASGQNRAAVTEAFF.